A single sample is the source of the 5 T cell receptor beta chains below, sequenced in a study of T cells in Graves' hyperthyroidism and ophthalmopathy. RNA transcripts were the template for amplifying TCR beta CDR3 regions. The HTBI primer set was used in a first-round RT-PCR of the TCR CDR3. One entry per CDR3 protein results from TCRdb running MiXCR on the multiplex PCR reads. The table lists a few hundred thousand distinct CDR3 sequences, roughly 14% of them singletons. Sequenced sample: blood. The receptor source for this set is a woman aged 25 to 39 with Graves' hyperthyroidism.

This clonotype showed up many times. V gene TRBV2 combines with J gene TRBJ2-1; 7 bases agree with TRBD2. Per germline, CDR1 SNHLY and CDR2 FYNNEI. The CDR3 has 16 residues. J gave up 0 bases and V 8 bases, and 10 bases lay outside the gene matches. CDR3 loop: CASSLALTHSYNEQFF. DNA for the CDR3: TGTGCCAGCTCACTAGCGCTCACACACTCCTACAATGAGCAGTTCTTC.

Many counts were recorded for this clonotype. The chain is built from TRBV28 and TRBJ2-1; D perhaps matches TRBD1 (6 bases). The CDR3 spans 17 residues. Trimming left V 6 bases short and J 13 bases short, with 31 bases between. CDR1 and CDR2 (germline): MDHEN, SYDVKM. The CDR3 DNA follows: TGTGCCAGCAGCTTAGGGTTCGGGACAACTCAGGGAATGAGTCAGTTCTTC. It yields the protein CASSLGFGTTQGMSQFF.

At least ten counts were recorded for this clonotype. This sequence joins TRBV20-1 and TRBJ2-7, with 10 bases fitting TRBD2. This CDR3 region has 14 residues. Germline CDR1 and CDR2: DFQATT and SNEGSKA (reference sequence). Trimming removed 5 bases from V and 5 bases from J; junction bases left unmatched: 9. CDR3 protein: CSAYGLADADEQYF. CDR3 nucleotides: TGCAGTGCTTACGGACTAGCGGATGCGGACGAGCAGTACTTC.

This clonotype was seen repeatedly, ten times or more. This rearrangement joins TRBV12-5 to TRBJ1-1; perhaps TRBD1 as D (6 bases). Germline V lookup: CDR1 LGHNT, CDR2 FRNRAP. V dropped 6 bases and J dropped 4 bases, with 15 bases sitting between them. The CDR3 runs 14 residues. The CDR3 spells CASGPSQGFTEAFF. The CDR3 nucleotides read TGTGCTAGTGGCCCATCCCAGGGGTTCACTGAAGCTTTCTTT.

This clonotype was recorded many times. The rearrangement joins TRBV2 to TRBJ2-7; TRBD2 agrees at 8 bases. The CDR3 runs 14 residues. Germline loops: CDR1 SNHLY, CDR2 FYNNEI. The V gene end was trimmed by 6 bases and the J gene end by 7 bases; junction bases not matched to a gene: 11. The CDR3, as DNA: TGTGCCAGCAGGACTAGCGAGACCTACATGGAGCAGTACTTC. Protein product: CASRTSETYMEQYF.